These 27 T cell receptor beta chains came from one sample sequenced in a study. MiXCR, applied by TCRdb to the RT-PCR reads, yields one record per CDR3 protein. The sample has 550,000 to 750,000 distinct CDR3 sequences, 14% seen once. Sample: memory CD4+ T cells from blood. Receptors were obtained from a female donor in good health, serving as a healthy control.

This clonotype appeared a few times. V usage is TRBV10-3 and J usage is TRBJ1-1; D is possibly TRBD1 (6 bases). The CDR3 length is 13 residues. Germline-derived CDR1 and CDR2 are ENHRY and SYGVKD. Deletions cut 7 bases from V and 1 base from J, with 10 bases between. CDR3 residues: CAINKQGNTEAFF. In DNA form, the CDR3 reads TGTGCCATCAACAAACAGGGGAACACTGAAGCTTTCTTT.

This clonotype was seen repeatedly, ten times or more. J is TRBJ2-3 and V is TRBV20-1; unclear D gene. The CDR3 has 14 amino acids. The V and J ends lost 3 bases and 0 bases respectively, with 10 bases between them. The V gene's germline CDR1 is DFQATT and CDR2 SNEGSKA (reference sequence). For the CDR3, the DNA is TGCAGTGCTAGTAGCCAGACTAGCACAGATACGCAGTATTTT. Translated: CSASSQTSTDTQYF.

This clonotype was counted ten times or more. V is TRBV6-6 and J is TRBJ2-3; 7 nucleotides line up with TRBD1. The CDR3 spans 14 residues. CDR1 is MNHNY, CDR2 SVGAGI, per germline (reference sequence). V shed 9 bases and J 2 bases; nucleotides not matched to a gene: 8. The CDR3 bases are TGTGCCAGTATCCGGGACAGATACACAGATACGCAGTATTTT. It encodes CASIRDRYTDTQYF.

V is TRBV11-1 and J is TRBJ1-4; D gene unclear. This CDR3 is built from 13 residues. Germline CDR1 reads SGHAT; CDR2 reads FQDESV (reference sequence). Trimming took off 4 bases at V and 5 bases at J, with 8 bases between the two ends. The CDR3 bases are TGTGCCAGCAGCTCAAACAGAAATGAAAAACTGTTTTTT. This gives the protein CASSSNRNEKLFF. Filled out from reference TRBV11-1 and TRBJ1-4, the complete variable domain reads EAEVAQSPRYKITEKSQAVAFWCDPISGHATLYWYRQILGQGPELLVQFQDESVVDDSQLPKDRFSAERLKGVDSTLKIQPAELGDSAMYLCASSSNRNEKLFFGSGTQLSVL.

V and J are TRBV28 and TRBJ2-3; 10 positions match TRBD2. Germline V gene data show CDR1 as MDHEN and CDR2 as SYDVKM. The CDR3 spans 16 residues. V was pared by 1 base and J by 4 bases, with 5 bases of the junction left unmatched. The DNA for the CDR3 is TGTGCCAGCAGTTTATCTAGCGGGAGCCACCCAGATACGCAGTATTTT. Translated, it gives CASSLSSGSHPDTQYF.

The CDR3 sequence: CASSPGGTAYYNEQFF. CDR3 DNA: TGTGCCAGCAGCCCAGGCGGGACAGCTTACTACAATGAGCAGTTCTTC. The chain carries TRBV7-2 and TRBJ2-1; maybe TRBD1 (7 bases). This CDR3 is 16 amino acids long. V was trimmed by 5 bases and J by 3 bases, leaving 17 bases between them. CDR1 is SGHTA and CDR2 is FQGNSA in the germline V gene.

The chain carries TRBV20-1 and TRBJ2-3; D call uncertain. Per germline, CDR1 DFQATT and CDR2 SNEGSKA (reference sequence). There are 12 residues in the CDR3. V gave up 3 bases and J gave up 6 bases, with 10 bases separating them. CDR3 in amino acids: CSARALGDTQYF. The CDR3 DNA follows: TGCAGTGCTAGGGCCTTGGGGGATACGCAGTATTTT.

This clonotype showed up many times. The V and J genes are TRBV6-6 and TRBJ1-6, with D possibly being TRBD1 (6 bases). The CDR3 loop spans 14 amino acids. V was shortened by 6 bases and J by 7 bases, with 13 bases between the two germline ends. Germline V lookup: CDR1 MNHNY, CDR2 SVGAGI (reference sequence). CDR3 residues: CASSLDRKNSPLHF. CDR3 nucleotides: TGTGCCAGCAGCCTCGACAGGAAAAATTCACCCCTCCACTTT.

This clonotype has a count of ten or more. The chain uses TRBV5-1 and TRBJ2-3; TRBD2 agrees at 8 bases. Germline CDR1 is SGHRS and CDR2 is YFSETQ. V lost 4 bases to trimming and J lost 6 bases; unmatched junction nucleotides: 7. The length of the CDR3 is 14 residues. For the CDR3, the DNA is TGCGCCAGCAGCGTAGCGGGGCGGGAGGATACGCAGTATTTT. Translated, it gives CASSVAGREDTQYF.

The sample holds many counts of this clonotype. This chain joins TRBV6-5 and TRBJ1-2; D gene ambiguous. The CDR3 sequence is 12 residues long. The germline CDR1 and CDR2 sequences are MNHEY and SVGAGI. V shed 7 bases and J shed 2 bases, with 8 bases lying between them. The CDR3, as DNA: TGTGCCAGCACCGACCCAAACTATGGCTACACCTTC. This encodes CASTDPNYGYTF.

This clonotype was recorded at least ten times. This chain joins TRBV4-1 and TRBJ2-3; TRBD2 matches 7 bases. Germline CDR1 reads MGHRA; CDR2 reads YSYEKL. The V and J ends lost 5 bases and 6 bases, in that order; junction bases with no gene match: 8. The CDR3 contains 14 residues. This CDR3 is CASSGTSVVDTQYF. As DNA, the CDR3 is TGCGCCAGCAGCGGTACTAGCGTAGTCGATACGCAGTATTTT.

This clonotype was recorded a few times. CDR3 nucleotide sequence: TGTGCCAGCAGCCGTATAAGCGGGAGCGTCAATGAGCAGTTCTTC. It specifies CASSRISGSVNEQFF. The chain links TRBV7-3 to TRBJ2-1; 8 bases align to TRBD2. Trimming took 5 bases from V and 6 from J; bases not matched to a gene: 9. The CDR3 spans 15 residues. The germline V gene has CDR1 SGHTA and CDR2 FQGTGA. The full variable domain, completed using reference TRBV7-3 and TRBJ2-1, is GAGVSQTPSNKVTEKGKYVELRCDPISGHTALYWYRQSLGQGPEFLIYFQGTGAADDSGLPNDRFFAVRPEGSVSTLKIQRTERGDSAVYLCASSRISGSVNEQFFGPGTRLTVL.

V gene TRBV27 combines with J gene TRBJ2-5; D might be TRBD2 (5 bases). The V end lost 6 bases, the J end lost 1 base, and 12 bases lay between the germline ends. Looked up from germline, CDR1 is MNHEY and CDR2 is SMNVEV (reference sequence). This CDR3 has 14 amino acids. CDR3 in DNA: TGTGCCAGCAGCCGGGGAGCCTTCCAAGAGACCCAGTACTTC. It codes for CASSRGAFQETQYF.

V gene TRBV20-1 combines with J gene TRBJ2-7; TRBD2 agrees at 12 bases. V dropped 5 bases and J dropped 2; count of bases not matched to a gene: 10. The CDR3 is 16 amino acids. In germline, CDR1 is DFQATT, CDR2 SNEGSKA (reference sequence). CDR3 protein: CSASSGLAGRPYEQYF. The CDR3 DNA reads TGCAGTGCTTCTTCGGGACTAGCGGGCAGGCCCTACGAGCAGTACTTC.

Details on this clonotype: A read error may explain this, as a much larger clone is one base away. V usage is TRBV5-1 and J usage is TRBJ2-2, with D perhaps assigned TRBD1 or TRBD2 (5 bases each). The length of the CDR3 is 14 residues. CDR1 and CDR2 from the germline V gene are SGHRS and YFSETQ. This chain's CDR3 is CASSLGQDTGEMFF. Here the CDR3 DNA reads TGCGCCAGCAGCTTGGGGCAGGACACCGGGGAGATGTTTTTT.

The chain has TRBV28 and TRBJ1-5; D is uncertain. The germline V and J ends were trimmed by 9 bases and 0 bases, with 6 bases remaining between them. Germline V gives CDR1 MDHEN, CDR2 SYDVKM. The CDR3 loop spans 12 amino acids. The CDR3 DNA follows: TGTGCCAGTCAAATTAGCAATCAGCCCCAGCATTTT. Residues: CASQISNQPQHF.

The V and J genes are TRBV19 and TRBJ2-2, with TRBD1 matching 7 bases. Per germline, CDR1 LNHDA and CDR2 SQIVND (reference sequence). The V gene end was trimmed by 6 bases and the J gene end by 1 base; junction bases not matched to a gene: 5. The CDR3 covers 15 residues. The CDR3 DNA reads TGTGCCAGTAGACGACAGGGTATGAACACCGGGGAGCTGTTTTTT. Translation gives CASRRQGMNTGELFF.

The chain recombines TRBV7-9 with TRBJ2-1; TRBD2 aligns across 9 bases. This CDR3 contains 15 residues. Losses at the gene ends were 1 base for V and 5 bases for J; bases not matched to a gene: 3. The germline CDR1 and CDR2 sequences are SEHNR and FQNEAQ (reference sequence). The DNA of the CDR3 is TGTGCCAGCAGCTTAGGACTAGCGGATAACAATGAGCAGTTCTTC. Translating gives CASSLGLADNNEQFF.

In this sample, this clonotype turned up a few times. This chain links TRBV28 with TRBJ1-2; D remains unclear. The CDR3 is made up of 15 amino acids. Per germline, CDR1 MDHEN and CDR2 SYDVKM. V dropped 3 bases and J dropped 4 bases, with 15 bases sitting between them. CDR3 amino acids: CASSLLSMNVYGYTF. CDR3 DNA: TGTGCCAGCAGTTTGTTGTCCATGAATGTCTATGGCTACACCTTC.

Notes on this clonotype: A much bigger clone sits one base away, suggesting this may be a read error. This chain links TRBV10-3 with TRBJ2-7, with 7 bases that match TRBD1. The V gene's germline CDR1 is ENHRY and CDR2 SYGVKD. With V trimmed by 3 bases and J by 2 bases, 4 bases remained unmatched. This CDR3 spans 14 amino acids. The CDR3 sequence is CAISEGTEPYEQYF. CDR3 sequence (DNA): TGTGCCATCAGTGAAGGGACAGAGCCCTACGAGCAGTACTTC.

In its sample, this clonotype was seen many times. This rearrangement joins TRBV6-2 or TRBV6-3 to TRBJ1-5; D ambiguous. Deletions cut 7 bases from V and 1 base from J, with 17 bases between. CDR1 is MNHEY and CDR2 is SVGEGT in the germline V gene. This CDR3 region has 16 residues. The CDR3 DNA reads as TGTGCCAGCACCTCCCTCGGGGTGTTCAGCAATCAGCCCCAGCATTTT. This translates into CASTSLGVFSNQPQHF.

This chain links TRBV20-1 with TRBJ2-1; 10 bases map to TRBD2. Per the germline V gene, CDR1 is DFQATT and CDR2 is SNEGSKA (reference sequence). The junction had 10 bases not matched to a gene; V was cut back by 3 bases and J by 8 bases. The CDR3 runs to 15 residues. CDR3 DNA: TGCAGTGCTAGTTGGGCTAGCGGGAGTCCGGATGAGCAGTTCTTC. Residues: CSASWASGSPDEQFF.

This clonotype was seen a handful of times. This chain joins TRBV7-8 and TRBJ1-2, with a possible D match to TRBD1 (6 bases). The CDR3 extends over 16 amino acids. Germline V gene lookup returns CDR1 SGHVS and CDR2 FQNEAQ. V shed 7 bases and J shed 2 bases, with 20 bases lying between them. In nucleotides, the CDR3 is TGTGCCAGCACCTTGGCCGGGGGGGGGGCAAACTATGGCTACACCTTC. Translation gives CASTLAGGGANYGYTF.

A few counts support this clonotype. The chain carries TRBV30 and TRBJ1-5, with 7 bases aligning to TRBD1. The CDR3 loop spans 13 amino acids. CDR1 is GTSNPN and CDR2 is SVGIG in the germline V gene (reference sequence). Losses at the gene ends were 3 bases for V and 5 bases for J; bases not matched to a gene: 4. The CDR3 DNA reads TGTGCCTGGAGCCTGACAGGGTATCAGCCCCAGCATTTT. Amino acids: CAWSLTGYQPQHF.

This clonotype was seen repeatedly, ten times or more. CDR3 sequence: CASSFTSGTAQYF. The DNA for the CDR3 is TGTGCCAGCAGCTTTACCTCCGGGACAGCTCAGTACTTC. This chain links TRBV7-2 with TRBJ2-4, with 7 bases aligning to TRBD1. The CDR3 loop spans 13 amino acids. The trim removed 3 bases at V and 12 bases at J, leaving 8 bases unmatched. Germline V gene lookup returns CDR1 SGHTA and CDR2 FQGNSA.

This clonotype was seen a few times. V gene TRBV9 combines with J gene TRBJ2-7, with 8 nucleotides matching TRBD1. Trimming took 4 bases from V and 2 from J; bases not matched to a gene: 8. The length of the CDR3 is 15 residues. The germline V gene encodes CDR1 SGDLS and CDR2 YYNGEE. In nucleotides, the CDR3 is TGTGCCAGCAGCATTGGACAGGGAACAACCTACGAGCAGTACTTC. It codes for CASSIGQGTTYEQYF.

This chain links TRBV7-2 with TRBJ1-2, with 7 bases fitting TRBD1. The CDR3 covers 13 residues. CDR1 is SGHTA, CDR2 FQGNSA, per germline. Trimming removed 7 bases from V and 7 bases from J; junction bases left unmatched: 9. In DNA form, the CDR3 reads TGTGCCAGCAACCTTCAGGGGGAATTTGGCTACACCTTC. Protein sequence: CASNLQGEFGYTF.